The present entry profiles one T cell receptor (beta chain) with its context. This entry comes from a study of blood T cell repertoires in COVID-19. Study in general: Sample material is recorded as cDNA or gDNA derived from T cells, B-cell-depleted T cells, or PBMCs.

Clones were sequenced by immunoSEQ multiplex PCR, and TCRdb holds only the in-frame ones, with some missing. The sample shows roughly 240,000 clones, roughly nine tenths of them seen only once. The germline CDR1 and CDR2 sequences are MDHEN and SYDVKM. Between the trimmed V and J ends, which lost 5 bases and 0 bases, there was a span of 11 bases. The CDR3 contains 16 residues. The rearrangement links TRBV28 to TRBJ2-6; no reliable D call. The sequence was collected from a man younger than 30 with active or convalescent COVID-19. Sequencing was done on a sample of peripheral blood. CDR3 residues: CASSPPRGSGANVLTF. The DNA of the CDR3 is TGTGCCAGCAGTCCCCCTCGAGGCTCTGGGGCCAACGTCCTGACTTTC.